Below, one TCR beta chain is given with its context. This sample is drawn from a study of blood T cell repertoires in COVID-19. Study at large: Sites in the United States, Italy and Spain provided acute and convalescent COVID-19 samples.

TCRdb keeps only in-frame clones here, not all; method: immunoSEQ multiplex PCR. Here the sample spans roughly 250,000 clones, 65% to 85% being singletons. Looked up from germline, CDR1 is SEHNR and CDR2 is FQNEAQ (reference sequence). The CDR3 has 12 residues. V lost 7 bases and J lost 5, with 10 bases in between. The sequencing sample was made of peripheral blood. The clonotype was recovered from a human donor in a cohort sampled during active COVID-19. The chain joins TRBV7-9 to TRBJ2-3; D gene ambiguous. CDR3 protein: CASNPGGDTQYF. In DNA, the CDR3 is TGTGCCAGCAATCCCGGTGGAGATACGCAGTATTTT.